A single sample is the source of the 10 T cell receptor beta chains below, sequenced in a study of regulatory T cells in long-lasting Graves disease. The time point: persistent/refractory GD, antithyroid drugs over 5 years with positive TRAb. There was RNA extracted from PBMCs, and the TCR library was made from it. Combining iRepertoire HTBI primers with Arm-PCR of CDR3 regions, the authors built TCR beta libraries. TCRdb used MiXCR to reprocess the multiplex PCR reads, holding one entry per CDR3 protein. The repertoire consists of a few hundred thousand distinct CDR3 sequences, with roughly a fifth occurring once and the leading ten covering 7% to 9%. The specimen comprised peripheral blood mononuclear cells (PBMCs), sampled when the disease was refractory, from a patient treated with antithyroid drugs. The receptor set was obtained from a female donor with Graves disease.

On this clonotype: The conserved final phenylalanine or tryptophan is absent from the CDR3, which likely points to a read error. The chain couples TRBV2 to TRBJ1-1; the D is unclear. Germline CDR1 and CDR2: SNHLY and FYNNEI. V was shortened by 5 bases and J by 0 bases, with 7 bases between the two germline ends. This CDR3 spans 13 amino acids. The chain's CDR3 is CASSFTVNTEAFL. DNA for the CDR3: TGTGCCAGCAGTTTCACAGTGAACACTGAAGCTTTCCTT.

In this sample, this clonotype turned up a few times. V is TRBV6-1 and J is TRBJ1-2; D unclear. This CDR3 has 13 residues. CDR1 is MNHNS and CDR2 is SASEGT in the germline V gene. Deletions cut 11 bases from V and 0 bases from J, with 13 bases between. CDR3 nucleotides: TGTGCCGCCAGGCCCCCGGCTAACTATGGCTACACCTTC. This gives the protein CAARPPANYGYTF.

This clonotype showed up many times. The V call is TRBV19, the J call TRBJ1-4; 9 bases fit TRBD1. This CDR3 comprises 14 residues. CDR1 LNHDA and CDR2 SQIVND come from the germline V gene (reference sequence). V gave up 3 bases and J gave up 8 bases; unmatched junction bases: 4. CDR3: CASSITDRGEKLFF. As DNA, the CDR3 is TGTGCCAGTAGTATCACAGACAGGGGGGAAAAACTGTTTTTT.

This clonotype occurred many times. CDR3 in amino acids: CSVKPDRTTNYGYTF. The CDR3 region has the DNA TGCAGCGTGAAACCCGACAGAACAACTAACTATGGCTACACCTTC. This sequence joins TRBV29-1 and TRBJ1-2; possibly TRBD1 for D (5 bases). Germline-derived CDR1 and CDR2 are SQVTM and ANQGSEA. This CDR3 is built from 15 residues. Deletions cut 6 bases from V and 0 bases from J, with 17 bases between.

There are many counts of this clonotype. The chain recombines TRBV28 with TRBJ1-2; D remains unclear. Trimming removed 3 bases at V and 10 bases at J, with 18 bases between. CDR1 and CDR2 from the germline V gene are MDHEN and SYDVKM. The CDR3 sequence is 14 residues long. CDR3 loop: CASSLGTGLDVYTF. DNA for the CDR3: TGTGCCAGCAGTTTGGGAACCGGCTTGGACGTCTACACCTTC.

Only a few counts were recorded for this clonotype. The gene calls are TRBV7-6 and TRBJ2-7, with 7 bases matching TRBD2. The CDR3 sequence is 15 residues long. V shed 5 bases, J shed 3 bases, and the junction held 10 bases outside the gene matches. Germline V gene data show CDR1 as SGHVS and CDR2 as FNYEAQ. The CDR3 protein is CASSEGSGGLYEQYF. The CDR3 nucleotides are TGTGCCAGCAGCGAGGGGTCGGGGGGACTCTACGAGCAGTACTTC.

The V call is TRBV9, the J call TRBJ1-1; the D gene is possibly TRBD1 (6 bases). Trimming left V 6 bases short and J 0 bases short, with 15 bases between. The CDR3 runs 15 residues. Germline V lookup: CDR1 SGDLS, CDR2 YYNGEE. CDR3 sequence (DNA): TGTGCCAGCACCCAGACCGGACAGATGAACACTGAAGCTTTCTTT. Protein product: CASTQTGQMNTEAFF.

The table lists this clonotype with many counts. The chain carries TRBV7-9 and TRBJ2-4; 9 positions match TRBD1. V shed 5 bases and J 4 bases; nucleotides not matched to a gene: 6. The CDR3 spans 15 residues. Germline V CDR1 and CDR2: SEHNR, FQNEAQ (reference sequence). The CDR3 reads CASSPPGTGKNIQYF. The CDR3 bases are TGTGCCAGCAGCCCACCCGGGACAGGGAAAAACATTCAGTACTTC.

The chain recombines TRBV7-9 with TRBJ1-1; 7 bases fit TRBD1. Trimming took 5 bases from V and 4 from J; bases not matched to a gene: 7. This CDR3 has 14 residues. Germline CDR1 SEHNR, CDR2 FQNEAQ (reference sequence). CDR3 DNA sequence: TGTGCCAGCAGCCCACCAGGGGGACGCACTGAAGCTTTCTTT. It codes for CASSPPGGRTEAFF.

In its sample, this clonotype was seen many times. The chain combines TRBV28 with TRBJ2-7; tentatively, D is TRBD1 (5 bases). Germline-derived CDR1 and CDR2 are MDHEN and SYDVKM. V was pared by 5 bases and J by 5 bases, with 19 bases between. This CDR3 comprises 15 residues. The CDR3: CASSGAGTRMNEQYF. CDR3 coding DNA: TGTGCCAGCAGTGGGGCAGGCACCCGTATGAACGAGCAGTACTTC.